The 8 T cell receptor beta chains below were found in one sample sequenced in a study of blood T cell repertoires in COVID-19. Using immunoSEQ multiplex PCR, the repertoire was profiled, and TCRdb retains in-frame clones only, with some absent. The sample carries approximately 310,000 clones, around 85% recorded once. Sequenced material: PBMCs or T cells enriched from blood (not recorded which). The receptors originated from a young woman who had been exposed to COVID-19.

The J gene is TRBJ2-2, the V gene TRBV3-1 (or the pseudogene TRBV3-2); D uncertain. The CDR3 loop spans 15 amino acids. V was trimmed by 1 base and J by 0 bases, leaving 6 bases between them. CDR1 is LGHDT, CDR2 YNNKEL, per germline (reference sequence). For the CDR3, the DNA is TGTGCCAGCAGCCAAGTAGGAGCGAACACCGGGGAGCTGTTTTTT. Translated: CASSQVGANTGELFF.

This clone was found a few times. The J gene is TRBJ2-3, the V gene TRBV5-1; 9 positions agree with TRBD1. CDR3 length: 15 amino acids. After removal of 4 bases from V and 3 bases from J, the junction contained 6 bases not matched to a gene. Germline CDR1 reads SGHRS; CDR2 reads YFSETQ. CDR3 bases: TGCGCCAGCAGCCCCGGGACAGGGATAACAGATACGCAGTATTTT. Translating gives CASSPGTGITDTQYF.

This clone came up a few times. The chain links TRBV19 to TRBJ2-1; TRBD2 aligns across 8 bases. After removal of 2 bases from V and 4 bases from J, the junction contained 10 bases not matched to a gene. The CDR3 consists of 17 residues. The germline CDR1 and CDR2 sequences are LNHDA and SQIVND (reference sequence). The CDR3 region has the DNA TGTGCCAGTAGTATACCCGGGACTAGTTGGGGTTACAATGAGCAGTTCTTC. Encoded protein: CASSIPGTSWGYNEQFF. Full variable domain (rest looked up from reference TRBV19 and TRBJ2-1): DGGITQSPKYLFRKEGQNVTLSCEQNLNHDAMYWYRQDPGQGLRLIYYSQIVNDFQKGDIAEGYSVSREKKESFPLTVTSAQKNPTAFYLCASSIPGTSWGYNEQFFGPGTRLTVL.

This chain links TRBV2 with TRBJ2-7; D might be TRBD2 (5 bases). Germline lookup yields CDR1 SNHLY and CDR2 FYNNEI. Trimming removed 4 bases at V and 3 bases at J, with 10 bases between. The CDR3 extends over 13 amino acids. This CDR3 is CASSVGLYYEQYF. The CDR3 DNA is TGTGCCAGCAGTGTAGGACTGTACTACGAGCAGTACTTC.

This chain uses TRBV6-5 with TRBJ1-2; D remains unclear. V was shortened by 3 bases and J by 3 bases, with 11 bases between the two germline ends. This CDR3 comprises 14 residues. Per the germline V gene, CDR1 is MNHEY and CDR2 is SVGAGI. CDR3: CASSYRREDYGYTF. CDR3 sequence (DNA): TGTGCCAGCAGTTATAGGAGGGAAGACTATGGCTACACCTTC.

V and J are TRBV11-2 and TRBJ2-7, with TRBD2 identical over 8 bases. Germline lookup yields CDR1 SGHAT and CDR2 FQNNGV. After removal of 1 base from V and 5 bases from J, the junction contained 13 bases not matched to a gene. This CDR3 contains 17 residues. The CDR3 sequence is CASSLVFQRESFHEQYF. CDR3 bases: TGTGCCAGCAGCTTAGTTTTCCAGCGGGAGTCTTTCCACGAGCAGTACTTC.

This clone has just a few counts. This chain uses TRBV7-6 with TRBJ1-3; no clear D gene. Germline assignment: CDR1 SGHVS and CDR2 FNYEAQ. There are 14 residues in the CDR3. The V end lost 5 bases, the J end lost 0 bases, and 8 bases lay between the germline ends. In DNA form, the CDR3 reads TGTGCCAGCAGCCCCACAACCTCTGGAAACACCATATATTTT. It yields the protein CASSPTTSGNTIYF.

The V call is TRBV28, the J call TRBJ2-7; 11 nucleotides align to TRBD2. From germline, CDR1 is MDHEN and CDR2 SYDVKM. V lost 6 bases and J lost 0; bases outside the gene matches: 7. The CDR3 contains 16 residues. The CDR3 sequence: CASRTSGIPSSYEQYF. CDR3 coding DNA: TGTGCCAGCAGGACTAGCGGGATCCCAAGCTCCTACGAGCAGTACTTC.